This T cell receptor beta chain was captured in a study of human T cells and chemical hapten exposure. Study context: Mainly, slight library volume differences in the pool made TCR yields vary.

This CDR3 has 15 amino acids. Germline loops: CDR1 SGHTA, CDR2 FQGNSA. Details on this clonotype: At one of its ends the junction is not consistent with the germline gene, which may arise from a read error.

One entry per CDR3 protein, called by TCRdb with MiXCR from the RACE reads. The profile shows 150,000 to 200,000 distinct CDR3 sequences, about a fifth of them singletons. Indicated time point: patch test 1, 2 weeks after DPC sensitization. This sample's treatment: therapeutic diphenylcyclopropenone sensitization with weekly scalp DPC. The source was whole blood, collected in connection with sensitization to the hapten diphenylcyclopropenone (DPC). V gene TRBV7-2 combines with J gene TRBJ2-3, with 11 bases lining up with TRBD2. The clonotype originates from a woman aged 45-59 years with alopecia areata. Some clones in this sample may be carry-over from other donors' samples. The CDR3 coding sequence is TGTGCCAGCAGTTTAGCGGGAGGGCCCCCAGATACGCAGTATTTT. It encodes CASSLAGGPPDTQYF.